This T cell receptor beta chain was sequenced during a study of cytomegalovirus exposure and HLA in healthy donors. Study conclusions and caveats: First-cohort TCR clusters tended to co-occur in the roughly 130 validation repertoires, a later analysis found.

V was cut by 8 bases and J by 5 bases, with 13 bases left in between. The length of the CDR3 is 13 residues. The germline gives CDR1 SNHLY, CDR2 FYNNEI. This clone showed up just a few times. Its antigen is still unknown. Only in-frame clones appear in the TCRdb table, and some are missing; sequencing was by immunoSEQ multiplex PCR. Here the sample spans about 130,000 clones, roughly 89% being singletons. The TCR comes from a woman younger than 35 in good health and CMV-seronegative. The chain carries TRBV2 and TRBJ2-1; a possible D gene is TRBD2 (5 bases). The sequenced sample was PBMCs. The DNA of the CDR3 is TGTGCCAGCCAACTACGGGAAGACAATGAGCAGTTCTTC. Translation: CASQLREDNEQFF.